Shown below are 8 T cell receptor beta chains from a single sample sequenced in a study of T cell responses to AZD1222 COVID-19 vaccine. Profiled with immunoSEQ multiplex PCR; TCRdb holds only in-frame clones, not every one. The table lists 75,000 to 100,000 clones, roughly 90% of them singletons. The sample consisted of peripheral blood, taken on day 0 of AZD1222 vaccination. The receptors were sampled from an adult in good health.

The chain has TRBV7-7 and TRBJ2-2, with 7 bases fitting TRBD2. Germline trimming cut 6 bases from V and 7 bases from J; bases unmatched to any gene: 8. Germline V gene data show CDR1 as SSHAT and CDR2 as FNYEAQ (reference sequence). CDR3 length: 14 amino acids. Here the CDR3 reads CASSSSGQGGELFF. CDR3 sequence (DNA): TGTGCCAGCAGTTCTAGCGGTCAGGGCGGGGAGCTGTTTTTT.

The rearrangement links TRBV7-2 to TRBJ2-7; D is ambiguous. The CDR3 loop spans 13 amino acids. V lost 5 bases, J lost 2 bases, and 10 bases lay in between. CDR1 is SGHTA, CDR2 FQGNSA, per germline. The CDR3 DNA reads as TGTGCCAGCAGCCCAGTGGACCCCTACGAGCAGTACTTC. Amino acids: CASSPVDPYEQYF.

The chain recombines TRBV2 with TRBJ1-5, with no clear D. CDR3 size: 13 residues. Germline V gives CDR1 SNHLY, CDR2 FYNNEI. Between the trimmed V and J ends, which lost 7 bases and 2 bases, there was a span of 9 bases. The DNA for the CDR3 is TGTGCCAGCAAGCTCGAAGGCAATCAGCCCCAGCATTTT. This translates into CASKLEGNQPQHF. Drawing the rest from reference TRBV2 and TRBJ1-5, the complete variable domain is EPEVTQTPSHQVTQMGQEVILRCVPISNHLYFYWYRQILGQKVEFLVSFYNNEISEKSEIFDDQFSVERPDGSNFTLKIRSTKLEDSAMYFCASKLEGNQPQHFGDGTRLSIL.

The chain recombines TRBV25-1 with TRBJ2-1, with D perhaps TRBD2 (6 bases). Trimming cost V 7 bases and J 7 bases, with 20 bases left between them. The CDR3 spans 15 residues. Germline V lookup: CDR1 MGHDK, CDR2 SYGVNS. The CDR3 DNA reads as TGTGCCAGCATGACTAGAGGTGGACGGTTGAATGAGCAGTTCTTC. Amino acids: CASMTRGGRLNEQFF. The whole variable domain, remainder taken from reference TRBV25-1 and TRBJ2-1, is EADIYQTPRYLVIGTGKKITLECSQTMGHDKMYWYQQDPGMELHLIHYSYGVNSTEKGDLSSESTVSRIRTEHFPLTLESARPSHTSQYLCASMTRGGRLNEQFFGPGTRLTVL.

This clone has more than one count but fewer than ten. This chain connects TRBV19 to TRBJ2-3; D uncertain. Trimming removed 6 bases from V and 6 bases from J, with 13 bases in between. Germline CDR1 and CDR2: LNHDA and SQIVND (reference sequence). The CDR3 loop spans 13 amino acids. CDR3 amino acids: CASSHRPGDTQYF. CDR3 in DNA: TGTGCCAGTAGCCACCGACCTGGGGATACGCAGTATTTT.

The V call is TRBV4-2, the J call TRBJ1-1; D ambiguous. V shed 0 bases and J shed 0 bases, with 11 bases lying between them. The CDR3 is 16 amino acids. Germline V CDR1 and CDR2: LGHNA, YNFKEQ. The CDR3 reads CASSQESTAMNTEAFF. The DNA of the CDR3 is TGTGCCAGCAGCCAAGAAAGTACAGCAATGAACACTGAAGCTTTCTTT.

The rearrangement links TRBV5-8 to TRBJ1-4, with D uncertain. Germline V gene data show CDR1 as SGHTS and CDR2 as YDEGEE. The V end lost 4 bases, the J end lost 0 bases, and 7 bases lay between the germline ends. The CDR3 runs to 14 residues. The DNA for the CDR3 is TGTGCCAGCAGCGATGGGTCAACTAATGAAAAACTGTTTTTT. Its protein is CASSDGSTNEKLFF.

A few counts support this clone. The chain couples TRBV2 to TRBJ2-1, with TRBD2 matching 9 bases. The CDR3 has 15 amino acids. V lost 4 bases and J lost 9; bases outside the gene matches: 10. Germline-derived CDR1 and CDR2 are SNHLY and FYNNEI. The CDR3 region is CASSVSAGGTAEQFF. The CDR3 DNA is TGTGCCAGCAGTGTTTCGGCGGGAGGGACGGCTGAGCAGTTCTTC.